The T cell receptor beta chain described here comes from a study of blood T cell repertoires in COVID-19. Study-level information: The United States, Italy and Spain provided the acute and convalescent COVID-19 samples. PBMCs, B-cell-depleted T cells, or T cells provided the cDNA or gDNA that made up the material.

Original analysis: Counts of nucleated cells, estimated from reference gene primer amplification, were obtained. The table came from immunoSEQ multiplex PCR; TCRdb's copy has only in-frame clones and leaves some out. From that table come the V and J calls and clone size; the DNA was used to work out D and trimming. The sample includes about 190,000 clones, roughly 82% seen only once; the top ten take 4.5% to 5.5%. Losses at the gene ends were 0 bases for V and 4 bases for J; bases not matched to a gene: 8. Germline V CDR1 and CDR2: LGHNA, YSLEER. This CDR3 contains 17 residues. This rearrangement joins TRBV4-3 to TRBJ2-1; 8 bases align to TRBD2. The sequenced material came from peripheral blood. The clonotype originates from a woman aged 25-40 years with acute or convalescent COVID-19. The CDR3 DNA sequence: TGCGCCAGCAGCCAAGAACTAGCGGAGGGGAGATACAATGAGCAGTTCTTC. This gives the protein CASSQELAEGRYNEQFF.